The T cell receptor beta chain described here comes from a study of OX40 agonist ivuxolimab in advanced cancers. Study as a whole: Ivuxolimab doses were 0.01, 0.1, 0.3, 1.5, 3 or 10 mg/kg every 2 weeks. The study enrolled dose-escalation patients with hepatocellular carcinoma, melanoma, renal cell or head and neck cancer. Study-wide results and limits: Expanded clones tended on average to be more numerous among CD8+ T cells than CD4+.

The CDR3 length is 17 residues. V shed 8 bases and J 3 bases; nucleotides not matched to a gene: 11. The repertoire was sequenced with immunoSEQ multiplex PCR; TCRdb's copy has only in-frame clones and lacks some. The sample carries around 60,000 clones, about 79% recorded once. As concerns this clone: Its matching antigen is unknown.

Baseline, cycle 4 day 1, and cycle 7 day 1 were the blood sampling points. Sequencing used CD4+ or CD8+ T cells sorted from blood, obtained in a trial of the OX40 agonist ivuxolimab. This sequence was found in an adult with an advanced solid tumor such as melanoma, head and neck, liver or kidney cancer. The chain recombines TRBV23-1 with TRBJ1-4; 11 bases match TRBD1. TRBV23-1 counts as an open reading frame of uncertain function. The CDR3 spells CASGRDRGLKANEKLFF. Written as DNA, the CDR3 is TGCGCCAGCGGGAGGGACAGGGGGTTAAAAGCTAATGAAAAACTGTTTTTT.